This passage covers 10 T cell receptor beta chains from one sample sequenced in a study of T-cell memory formation after mild COVID-19. TCRdb reprocessed the 5' RACE reads with MiXCR, giving one entry per CDR3 protein. The sample has fewer than 110,000 distinct CDR3 sequences, around 14% seen once; the top ten hold around two fifths. What was sequenced was PBMCs or a T cell subset sorted from them (not recorded which). Receptor source: a man aged 18-30 years who had mild COVID-19 (a few samples of this study predate the infection). Cell type and time point are not known.

The chain joins TRBV27 to TRBJ2-1, with TRBD2 identical over 8 bases. Losses at the gene ends were 8 bases for V and 0 bases for J; bases not matched to a gene: 6. The CDR3 has 15 amino acids. Germline loops: CDR1 MNHEY, CDR2 SMNVEV (reference sequence). The CDR3 region is CASRTGGASYNEQFF. The CDR3 nucleotides read TGTGCCAGCCGGACGGGGGGGGCCTCCTACAATGAGCAGTTCTTC.

V usage is TRBV6-2 or TRBV6-3 and J usage is TRBJ2-3, with a possible D match to TRBD1 (5 bases). Germline V CDR1 and CDR2: MNHEY, SVGEGT. V was cut by 4 bases and J by 1 base, with 9 bases left in between. This CDR3 comprises 14 residues. The CDR3 DNA follows: TGTGCCAGCAGTTCAAGCAGGGGCACAGATACGCAGTATTTT. Its translation: CASSSSRGTDTQYF.

This clonotype occurred many times. The chain couples TRBV7-8 to TRBJ1-2; 8 bases line up with TRBD1. The J segment lost 8 bases and the V segment lost 4 bases, leaving 9 bases of the junction unmatched. The CDR3 consists of 14 residues. CDR1 is SGHVS and CDR2 is FQNEAQ in the germline V gene. This CDR3 is CASSSGQGVDGYTF. The CDR3, as DNA: TGTGCCAGCAGCTCCGGACAGGGAGTGGACGGCTACACCTTC.

The gene calls are TRBV9 and TRBJ2-5; TRBD2 is a possible D gene (7 bases). V gave up 0 bases and J gave up 5 bases, with 14 bases separating them. Germline CDR1 SGDLS, CDR2 YYNGEE. The CDR3 covers 15 residues. The CDR3 spells CASSVGGGQGETQYF. The CDR3 region has the DNA TGTGCCAGCAGCGTAGGGGGGGGACAAGGGGAGACCCAGTACTTC. The full variable domain, completed using reference TRBV9 and TRBJ2-5, is DSGVTQTPKHLITATGQRVTLRCSPRSGDLSVYWYQQSLDQGLQFLIQYYNGEERAKGNILERFSAQQFPDLHSELNLSSLELGDSALYFCASSVGGGQGETQYFGPGTRLLVL.

The chain links TRBV7-9 to TRBJ2-5; D is ambiguous. Germline V gene data show CDR1 as SEHNR and CDR2 as FQNEAQ (reference sequence). The CDR3 loop spans 13 amino acids. Trimming stripped 5 bases from V and 5 bases from J, with 12 bases between. The DNA of the CDR3 is TGTGCCAGCAGCCCGGATATAGAGGAGACCCAGTACTTC. It codes for CASSPDIEETQYF.

The genes are TRBV20-1 and TRBJ2-1, with D possibly TRBD1 on 5 matching bases. The V end was cut by 2 bases, the J end by 4 bases, with 12 bases between. This CDR3 is 14 amino acids long. Germline values: CDR1 DFQATT, CDR2 SNEGSKA (reference sequence). The CDR3 region has the DNA TGCAGTGCTAGACACCTGACAGAATACAATGAGCAGTTCTTC. It translates to CSARHLTEYNEQFF.

Ten or more counts support this clonotype. The chain couples TRBV15 to TRBJ2-1; 8 bases are a match to TRBD1. The CDR3 totals 14 residues. The V and J ends lost 7 bases and 0 bases, in that order; junction bases with no gene match: 2. CDR1 and CDR2 from the germline V gene are LNHNV and YYDKDF (reference sequence). The CDR3 here is CATTQGGSYNEQFF. For the CDR3, the DNA is TGTGCCACCACACAGGGGGGCTCCTACAATGAGCAGTTCTTC.

The table lists this clonotype with a few counts. This rearrangement joins TRBV10-3 to TRBJ1-1; D might be TRBD1 (5 bases). With 4 bases removed from V and 2 bases from J, the gap between germline ends came to 11 bases. The CDR3 has 14 residues. In germline, CDR1 is ENHRY, CDR2 SYGVKD. Written as DNA, the CDR3 is TGTGCCATCAGTGTGGGAGGGGTCAACACTGAAGCTTTCTTT. Encoded protein: CAISVGGVNTEAFF.

The genes are TRBV3-1 and TRBJ2-3; 8 bases map to TRBD2. The V gene's germline CDR1 is LGHDT and CDR2 YNNKEL (reference sequence). The CDR3 spans 17 residues. J gave up 2 bases and V 3 bases, and 10 bases lay outside the gene matches. For the CDR3, the DNA is TGTGCCAGCAGCCATAACCGGGGGGGTCTGGACACAGATACGCAGTATTTT. Its protein is CASSHNRGGLDTDTQYF.

This chain joins TRBV7-9 and TRBJ1-3; tentative D call: TRBD1 (6 bases). Germline CDR1 is SEHNR and CDR2 is FQNEAQ (reference sequence). The V and J ends lost 4 bases and 0 bases respectively, with 7 bases between them. The CDR3 runs 14 residues. CDR3 nucleotides: TGTGCCAGCAGCTCAGGGGCCTCTGGAAACACCATATATTTT. It codes for CASSSGASGNTIYF.